Below are 21 T cell receptor beta chains sequenced from a single sample in a study of T cells in Graves' hyperthyroidism and ophthalmopathy. RNA transcripts gave rise to amplified TCR beta CDR3 regions. The HTBI primer set drove a first-round RT-PCR of the TCR CDR3. Via MiXCR, TCRdb re-called the multiplex PCR reads, giving one row per CDR3 protein. The sample gives a few hundred thousand distinct CDR3 sequences, around 14% of which show up once; 28% is in the top ten. The source material was blood. All receptors derive from a woman aged 18-29 years with Graves' hyperthyroidism that later progressed to Graves' ophthalmopathy.

The V call is TRBV27, the J call TRBJ1-6; D uncertain. The V end was cut by 6 bases, the J end by 13 bases, with 13 bases between. CDR3 size: 12 residues. Germline V gene data show CDR1 as MNHEY and CDR2 as SMNVEV (reference sequence). Written as DNA, the CDR3 is TGTGCCAGCAGAGACCTCCCCGGGCCCCTCCACTTT. Amino acid sequence: CASRDLPGPLHF.

This clonotype was counted ten times or more. J is TRBJ2-7 and V is TRBV20-1; 7 bases fit TRBD2. V trimming: 3 bases; J trimming: 1 base; junction bases outside the gene matches: 18. The CDR3 length is 18 residues. Germline V gives CDR1 DFQATT, CDR2 SNEGSKA (reference sequence). In DNA form, the CDR3 reads TGCAGTGCTAGTTCCCCGAAACTTTCTAGCGGAACTTCCTACGAGCAGTACTTC. This sequence encodes CSASSPKLSSGTSYEQYF.

This clonotype was counted only a few times. The rearrangement uses TRBV9 and TRBJ2-1; TRBD2 agrees at 14 bases. CDR1 and CDR2 from the germline V gene are SGDLS and YYNGEE. The trim removed 3 bases at V and 0 bases at J, leaving 14 bases unmatched. The CDR3 is 21 amino acids. CDR3 sequence (DNA): TGTGCCAGCAGCGAGGGACAGGGGACCGGGACTAGCGGGAGCTCCTACAATGAGCAGTTCTTC. Encoded protein: CASSEGQGTGTSGSSYNEQFF. The full variable domain, its missing parts supplied by reference TRBV9 and TRBJ2-1, is DSGVTQTPKHLITATGQRVTLRCSPRSGDLSVYWYQQSLDQGLQFLIQYYNGEERAKGNILERFSAQQFPDLHSELNLSSLELGDSALYFCASSEGQGTGTSGSSYNEQFFGPGTRLTVL.

This clonotype was seen more than once but under ten times. This chain uses TRBV9 with TRBJ2-4; D may be TRBD1 (5 bases). The CDR3 has 15 amino acids. V dropped 5 bases and J dropped 0 bases, with 12 bases sitting between them. From germline, CDR1 is SGDLS and CDR2 YYNGEE. CDR3 nucleotide sequence: TGTGCCAGCAGTTCAGGGATGATAGCCAAAAACATTCAGTACTTC. Translation gives CASSSGMIAKNIQYF.

This clonotype was found many times. The rearrangement joins TRBV28 to TRBJ2-7; TRBD1 matches 9 bases. The germline CDR1 and CDR2 sequences are MDHEN and SYDVKM. There are 14 residues in the CDR3. With 3 bases clipped from V and 2 bases from J, the junction kept 2 bases outside the gene matches. DNA of the CDR3: TGTGCCAGCAGTTTTTGGGACAGGGCCTACGAGCAGTACTTC. It translates to CASSFWDRAYEQYF.

The chain joins TRBV20-1 to TRBJ2-7; D is possibly TRBD2 (5 bases). Trimming left V 3 bases short and J 3 bases short, with 9 bases between. Germline V gives CDR1 DFQATT, CDR2 SNEGSKA (reference sequence). The CDR3 runs to 12 residues. CDR3 DNA sequence: TGCAGTGCTAGTGCCGGGGTCTACGAGCAGTACTTC. It yields the protein CSASAGVYEQYF.

This clonotype appeared a few times. The chain is built from TRBV20-1 and TRBJ2-7, with a possible D match to TRBD2 (5 bases). The CDR3 runs to 14 residues. The V end lost 6 bases, the J end lost 2 bases, and 17 bases lay between the germline ends. Germline values: CDR1 DFQATT, CDR2 SNEGSKA (reference sequence). CDR3: CSAQTTNGTYEQYF. The CDR3 region has the DNA TGCAGTGCCCAGACTACTAACGGAACCTACGAGCAGTACTTC.

The chain has TRBV7-9 and TRBJ1-6, with 8 bases identical to TRBD1. V lost 5 bases and J lost 5; bases outside the gene matches: 5. Looked up from germline, CDR1 is SEHNR and CDR2 is FQNEAQ (reference sequence). The CDR3 is 15 residues long. CDR3 DNA: TGTGCCAGCAGCGTCGGACAGGGCCATAATTCACCCCTCCACTTT. This codes for CASSVGQGHNSPLHF.

The sample holds many counts of this clonotype. This chain joins TRBV5-6 and TRBJ2-1, with 11 bases matching TRBD2. There are 16 residues in the CDR3. Unmatched junction bases numbered 6, after V lost 3 bases and J lost 4 bases. From germline, CDR1 is SGHDT and CDR2 YYEEEE. DNA for the CDR3: TGTGCCAGCAGCTCCCCGGGACTAGCGGATTACAATGAGCAGTTCTTC. It encodes CASSSPGLADYNEQFF.

This clonotype was seen ten or more times. The J gene is TRBJ2-7, the V gene TRBV20-1; D may be TRBD2 (5 bases). The CDR3 covers 14 residues. V lost 5 bases and J 2 bases, leaving 16 bases between the germline ends. Per the germline V gene, CDR1 is DFQATT and CDR2 is SNEGSKA (reference sequence). The CDR3 region has the DNA TGCAGTGCTCGCATAGGTAGCGTCGCCTACGAGCAGTACTTC. Translation: CSARIGSVAYEQYF.

At least ten counts were recorded for this clonotype. The chain couples TRBV28 to TRBJ1-5; 8 bases are shared with TRBD1. The CDR3 has 14 residues. V was pared by 5 bases and J by 5 bases, with 5 bases of the junction left unmatched. Germline CDR1 MDHEN, CDR2 SYDVKM. The CDR3 protein is CASSMDRVDQPQHF. CDR3 nucleotide sequence: TGTGCCAGCAGTATGGACAGGGTCGATCAGCCCCAGCATTTT.

This clonotype was counted between two and nine times. The chain links TRBV5-1 to TRBJ2-2; 7 positions agree with TRBD1. From germline, CDR1 is SGHRS and CDR2 YFSETQ. V trimming: 0 bases; J trimming: 2 bases; junction bases outside the gene matches: 7. The CDR3 contains 17 residues. CDR3 DNA: TGCGCCAGCAGCTTGGCTAGGGGGCGGCTAAACACCGGGGAGCTGTTTTTT. Its translation is CASSLARGRLNTGELFF.

This clonotype has a count of ten or more. The chain couples TRBV30 to TRBJ1-4; D is unclear. Trimming removed 0 bases at V and 7 bases at J, with 9 bases between. This CDR3 has 13 amino acids. Germline V gene data show CDR1 as GTSNPN and CDR2 as SVGIG (reference sequence). CDR3 in amino acids: CAWSVGPFEKLFF. The CDR3 coding sequence is TGTGCCTGGAGTGTAGGGCCCTTTGAAAAACTGTTTTTT.

The chain combines TRBV7-8 with TRBJ2-2; D gene uncertain. V gave up 1 base and J gave up 0 bases, with 6 bases separating them. Per germline, CDR1 SGHVS and CDR2 FQNEAQ. The CDR3 is 15 residues long. The CDR3 DNA follows: TGTGCCAGCAGCTTAGGAAGTTCGAACACCGGGGAGCTGTTTTTT. This gives the protein CASSLGSSNTGELFF.

CDR3 nucleotides: TGTGCCAGCAGCTTACTCGAATTCTCTGGGGCCAACGTCCTGACTTTC. Its protein product is CASSLLEFSGANVLTF. The rearrangement joins TRBV7-8 to TRBJ2-6; D unresolved. The CDR3 has 16 amino acids. CDR1 is SGHVS and CDR2 is FQNEAQ in the germline V gene. V was shortened by 2 bases and J by 0 bases, with 8 bases between the two germline ends.

This clonotype was seen repeatedly, ten times or more. J is TRBJ2-1 and V is TRBV27; D gene ambiguous. Germline V gene lookup returns CDR1 MNHEY and CDR2 SMNVEV (reference sequence). This CDR3 has 11 residues. Trimming cost V 4 bases and J 8 bases, with 6 bases left between them. The CDR3 nucleotides read TGTGCCAGCAGTTCGGAAGATGAGCAGTTCTTC. It is translated as CASSSEDEQFF.

This clonotype has only a few counts. V and J are TRBV9 and TRBJ2-3; 10 bases line up with TRBD2. V shed 0 bases, J shed 4 bases, and the junction held 2 bases outside the gene matches. Germline V gene lookup returns CDR1 SGDLS and CDR2 YYNGEE. The CDR3 consists of 15 residues. The CDR3, as DNA: TGTGCCAGCAGCGTAGCTAGCGGGAGCCCAGATACGCAGTATTTT. Encoded protein: CASSVASGSPDTQYF.

In its sample, this clonotype was seen many times. The chain combines TRBV2 with TRBJ2-7; the match to TRBD1 covers 8 bases. Germline CDR1 reads SNHLY; CDR2 reads FYNNEI. The CDR3 extends over 14 amino acids. The ends lost 7 bases at V and 5 bases at J; junction bases unmatched: 10. The CDR3 protein is CASKRDRTSDEQYF. DNA for the CDR3: TGTGCCAGCAAGAGGGACAGGACAAGCGACGAGCAGTACTTC.

This clonotype has a count of ten or more. The V and J genes are TRBV2 and TRBJ2-5, with D perhaps matching TRBD2 (5 bases). CDR1 is SNHLY and CDR2 is FYNNEI in the germline V gene. Trimming removed 5 bases at V and 0 bases at J, with 7 bases between. This CDR3 is built from 13 residues. The chain's CDR3 is CASSSGNQETQYF. The CDR3 nucleotides are TGTGCCAGCAGTTCGGGGAACCAAGAGACCCAGTACTTC.

This clonotype was found many times. This chain joins TRBV11-2 and TRBJ2-1; 9 nucleotides match TRBD2. Trimming at V came to 1 base and at J to 7 bases, leaving 14 bases not matched to a gene. The CDR3 is 18 amino acids. CDR1 is SGHAT and CDR2 is FQNNGV in the germline V gene. The CDR3 nucleotides read TGTGCCAGCAGCTTAGTATCTGGGGCGGGAGGGCCGTTAAATGAGCAGTTCTTC. Amino acid sequence: CASSLVSGAGGPLNEQFF.

This clonotype showed up just a few times. This chain joins TRBV29-1 and TRBJ2-7; D not certain. Germline CDR1 is SQVTM and CDR2 is ANQGSEA. CDR3 length: 12 residues. The V and J ends lost 4 bases and 1 base respectively, with 8 bases between them. CDR3 coding DNA: TGCAGCGTTGCTGCAGGATCCTACGAGCAGTACTTC. Translated: CSVAAGSYEQYF.